Listed below are T cell receptor beta chains from one sample, sequenced in a study of cytomegalovirus exposure and HLA in healthy donors. Profiling relied on immunoSEQ multiplex PCR, and the TCRdb table lists in-frame clones only, not all of them. The data show around 180,000 clones, with around 81% seen just once and about 1.8% held by the top ten. The sample was PBMCs. Receptors originate from a man aged 18 to 29 in good health and CMV-seronegative. CDR3s include the opening cysteine and the closing phenylalanine or tryptophan. The D gene is left open where the match is weak. Not all rows give a size; the values are once, few, many and, for expanded clones, a class.

CDR3: CASSAHMGAEIEQYF
DNA: TGTGCCAGCAGCGCCCACATGGGGGCCGAGATCGAGCAGTACTTC
size: few
V: TRBV9
D: .
J: TRBJ2-7

CDR3: CASSRRTSGNDNEQFF
DNA: TGTGCCAGCAGCCGGCGGACTAGCGGGAATGACAATGAGCAGTTCTTC
size: .
V: TRBV7-6
D: TRBD2
J: TRBJ2-1

CDR3: CASRGPGTDTQYF
DNA: TGTGCCAGCCGAGGGCCCGGCACAGATACGCAGTATTTT
size: .
V: TRBV6-5
D: .
J: TRBJ2-3

CDR3: CATSPAGFVGYQETQYF
DNA: TGTGCCACCAGCCCTGCAGGGTTTGTGGGGTACCAAGAGACCCAGTACTTC
size: .
V: TRBV15
D: .
J: TRBJ2-5

CDR3: CATQKESNQPQHF
DNA: TGTGCCACCCAAAAAGAGAGCAATCAGCCCCAGCATTTT
size: .
V: TRBV10-3
D: .
J: TRBJ1-5

CDR3: CAISEAKLALTYEQYF
DNA: TGTGCCATCAGTGAGGCGAAACTAGCGTTAACCTACGAGCAGTACTTC
size: .
V: TRBV10-3
D: TRBD2
J: TRBJ2-7

CDR3: CASSLRQGIQETQYF
DNA: TGCGCCAGCAGCTTGCGACAGGGGATCCAAGAGACCCAGTACTTC
size: .
V: TRBV5-1
D: TRBD1
J: TRBJ2-5

CDR3: CASSSGGLAGAGETQYF
DNA: TGTGCCAGCAGCTCCGGGGGGCTGGCGGGAGCGGGCGAGACCCAGTACTTC
size: .
V: TRBV7-2
D: .
J: TRBJ2-5

CDR3: CASSQESGPSARVRNTQYF
DNA: TGCGCCAGCAGCCAAGAATCAGGTCCTTCAGCCAGGGTCAGGAATACGCAGTATTTT
size: .
V: TRBV4-1
D: .
J: TRBJ2-3

CDR3: CASSEFSGTYNEQFF
DNA: TGTGCCAGCAGTGAGTTTAGCGGGACCTACAATGAGCAGTTCTTC
size: .
V: TRBV6-1
D: TRBD2
J: TRBJ2-1

CDR3: CASTSQELAGGGEQFF
DNA: TGTGCCAGCACCTCGCAGGAACTAGCGGGAGGTGGTGAGCAGTTCTTC
size: .
V: TRBV2
D: TRBD2
J: TRBJ2-1

CDR3: CASSPGNDRSNEQYF
DNA: TGTGCCAGCAGTCCGGGGAACGACAGGTCCAACGAGCAGTACTTC
size: .
V: TRBV27
D: .
J: TRBJ2-7

CDR3: CSSSFMQYSIGDTQYF
DNA: TGTTCCAGCAGCTTTATGCAGTACTCCATCGGGGATACGCAGTATTTT
size: .
V: TRBV7-9
D: .
J: TRBJ2-3

CDR3: CASSWGTGGIYEQYF
DNA: TGTGCCAGCAGCTGGGGGACAGGGGGCATTTACGAGCAGTACTTC
size: .
V: TRBV5-6
D: TRBD1
J: TRBJ2-7

CDR3: CASSVRAAWGEKLFF
DNA: TGTGCCAGCAGCGTACGGGCCGCATGGGGCGAAAAACTGTTTTTT
size: .
V: TRBV14
D: .
J: TRBJ1-4

CDR3: CASASRGDTEAFF
DNA: TGTGCCAGCGCGAGTCGCGGGGACACTGAAGCTTTCTTT
size: .
V: TRBV4-2
D: .
J: TRBJ1-1

CDR3: CSVAYTEAFF
DNA: TGCAGCGTTGCCTACACTGAAGCTTTCTTT
size: few
V: TRBV29-1
D: .
J: TRBJ1-1

CDR3: CASAVKDKEAFF
DNA: TGTGCTAGTGCCGTGAAGGACAAGGAAGCTTTCTTT
size: .
V: TRBV12-5
D: .
J: TRBJ1-1

CDR3: CASSGVAGEQYF
DNA: TGTGCCAGCAGTGGGGTAGCGGGGGAGCAGTACTTC
size: few
V: TRBV7-8
D: TRBD2
J: TRBJ2-7

CDR3: CASSLEAGYEQYF
DNA: TGTGCCAGCAGCTTGGAGGCGGGCTACGAGCAGTACTTC
size: .
V: TRBV7-2
D: .
J: TRBJ2-7

CDR3: CASSELAGGNTDTQYF
DNA: TGTGCCAGCAGCGAACTAGCGGGAGGGAACACAGATACGCAGTATTTT
size: .
V: TRBV9
D: TRBD2
J: TRBJ2-3

CDR3: CASRPPGLADSYNEQFF
DNA: TGTGCCAGCAGGCCTCCGGGACTAGCGGACTCCTACAATGAGCAGTTCTTC
size: .
V: TRBV28
D: TRBD2
J: TRBJ2-1

CDR3: CAISELAGTEGQYF
DNA: TGTGCCATCAGTGAGTTGGCAGGGACAGAAGGGCAGTATTTT
size: .
V: TRBV10-3
D: TRBD1
J: TRBJ2-3